The 13 T cell receptor beta chains reported below all come from one sample, sequenced in a study of regulatory T cells in long-lasting Graves disease. Time point given: persistent/refractory GD, antithyroid drugs over 5 years with positive TRAb. From PBMCs, RNA was extracted and then used to make the TCR library. Arm-PCR of CDR3 regions with iRepertoire HTBI primers generated TCR beta libraries. TCRdb reprocessed the multiplex PCR reads with MiXCR, giving one entry per CDR3 protein. Of about 290,000 distinct CDR3 sequences detected, more than 20% appear once; the ten largest clones hold roughly three fifths. Sequencing used peripheral blood mononuclear cells (PBMCs), obtained when the disease was refractory, from a patient treated with antithyroid drugs. These receptors all come from a female donor with Graves disease.

The table lists this clonotype with a few counts. This chain joins TRBV25-1 and TRBJ2-5; 7 bases line up with TRBD2. Germline CDR1 reads MGHDK; CDR2 reads SYGVNS. CDR3 length: 15 amino acids. V lost 1 base, J lost 5 bases, and 7 bases stayed unmatched. The CDR3 nucleotides read TGTGCCAGCAGTGAATTAGCTGGGGGAGGGGAGACCCAGTACTTC. Encoded protein: CASSELAGGGETQYF.

A word on this clonotype: One end of the junction does not line up with germline, which may come from a read error. CDR3 sequence (DNA): TGTGCCAGTAGGCAACAGATGAACGCTGAAGCTTTCTTT. Its translation: CASRQQMNAEAFF. V usage is TRBV19 and J usage is TRBJ1-1; D unclear. Germline V gene data show CDR1 as LNHDA and CDR2 as SQIVND (reference sequence). This CDR3 comprises 13 residues.

For the CDR3, the DNA is TGCGCCAGCAGCTTGGACGGTAAAGGGGACACAGATACGCAGTATTTT. Translation: CASSLDGKGDTDTQYF. The gene calls are TRBV5-1 and TRBJ2-3; D is possibly TRBD1 (5 bases). This CDR3 region has 16 residues. V lost 0 bases to trimming and J lost 2 bases, with 13 bases between them. Per germline, CDR1 SGHRS and CDR2 YFSETQ.

This clonotype has at least ten counts. The chain has TRBV28 and TRBJ2-7; D uncertain. Deletions cut 7 bases from V and 2 bases from J, with 15 bases between. This CDR3 region has 14 residues. Germline assignment: CDR1 MDHEN and CDR2 SYDVKM. Written as DNA, the CDR3 is TGTGCCAGCAAAACACTCGTCACCCCCTACGAGCAGTACTTC. Translation: CASKTLVTPYEQYF. The whole variable domain, remainder taken from reference TRBV28 and TRBJ2-7, is DVKVTQSSRYLVKRTGEKVFLECVQDMDHENMFWYRQDPGLGLRLIYFSYDVKMKEKGDIPEGYSVSREKKERFSLILESASTNQTSMYLCASKTLVTPYEQYFGPGTRLTVT.

This clonotype was detected a few times. V usage is TRBV11-2 and J usage is TRBJ2-1; no reliable D call. Trimming stripped 3 bases from V and 10 bases from J, with 10 bases between. This CDR3 is 12 amino acids long. Germline V gives CDR1 SGHAT, CDR2 FQNNGV. For the CDR3, the DNA is TGTGCCAGCAGCTTTGGCCATACAGAGCAGTTCTTC. Translation gives CASSFGHTEQFF.

The V and J genes are TRBV7-3 and TRBJ2-1, with D uncertain. This CDR3 comprises 13 residues. Trimming stripped 0 bases from V and 4 bases from J, with 4 bases between. Per the germline V gene, CDR1 is SGHTA and CDR2 is FQGTGA. The CDR3 DNA sequence: TGTGCCAGCAGCTTAACGGCTTACAATGAGCAGTTCTTC. As protein: CASSLTAYNEQFF.

In its sample, this clonotype was seen a few times. The chain combines TRBV12-3 or TRBV12-4 with TRBJ1-3; D is ambiguous. The CDR3 has 15 residues. Trimming took 2 bases from V and 0 from J, leaving 8 bases between them. CDR3 protein: CASSLRRSSGNTIYF. Written as DNA, the CDR3 is TGTGCCAGCAGTTTAAGGAGGAGCTCTGGAAACACCATATATTTT.

In this sample, this clonotype turned up a few times. The DNA of the CDR3 is TGTGCCAGCAGTTACTCGGGACAGGGGTCGACTGGAAACACCATATATTTT. Translated, it gives CASSYSGQGSTGNTIYF. The genes are TRBV6-2 or TRBV6-3 and TRBJ1-3; 10 bases are shared with TRBD1. Germline lookup yields CDR1 MNHEY and CDR2 SVGEGT. The CDR3 length is 17 residues. J gave up 2 bases and V 0 bases, and 4 bases lay outside the gene matches.

This clonotype was picked up a small number of times. The chain carries TRBV7-6 and TRBJ2-1; D ambiguous. The CDR3 runs to 15 residues. Germline V gene sequence: CDR1 SGHVS, CDR2 FNYEAQ. The V end lost 2 bases, the J end lost 0 bases, and 8 bases lay between the germline ends. CDR3 amino acids: CASSLRISSYNEQFF. In nucleotides, the CDR3 is TGTGCCAGCAGCTTAAGGATCAGCTCCTACAATGAGCAGTTCTTC.

This clonotype was observed at least ten times. This chain joins TRBV6-5 and TRBJ1-2; a possible D gene is TRBD1 (6 bases). CDR1 and CDR2 (germline): MNHEY, SVGAGI. V dropped 2 bases and J dropped 10 bases, with 17 bases sitting between them. The CDR3 loop spans 14 amino acids. The CDR3 bases are TGTGCCAGCAGTTACCCCGAGTGGGGGGCAGTCTACACCTTC. Its translation: CASSYPEWGAVYTF.

This clonotype was seen more than once but under ten times. J is TRBJ1-6 and V is TRBV7-9, with 12 positions matching TRBD1. The CDR3 is 14 residues long. V lost 5 bases to trimming and J lost 9 bases; unmatched junction nucleotides: 2. The germline V gene has CDR1 SEHNR and CDR2 FQNEAQ (reference sequence). The CDR3 nucleotides read TGTGCCAGCAGCCAGGGACAGGGGGCTTCACCCCTCCACTTT. It is translated as CASSQGQGASPLHF.

This clonotype was picked up a small number of times. V is TRBV19 and J is TRBJ2-2, with D perhaps matching TRBD1 (5 bases). The length of the CDR3 is 15 residues. Per the germline V gene, CDR1 is LNHDA and CDR2 is SQIVND (reference sequence). Trimming stripped 4 bases from V and 0 bases from J, with 9 bases between. CDR3 coding DNA: TGTGCCAGTAGTAAAGGGGTTTCGAACACCGGGGAGCTGTTTTTT. Translated, it gives CASSKGVSNTGELFF.

In regard to this clonotype: At one boundary the junction diverges from the germline segment, which might be a read error. The chain links TRBV6-1 to TRBJ2-7, with 9 bases aligning to TRBD2. Germline-derived CDR1 and CDR2 are MNHNS and SASEGT. The CDR3 consists of 17 residues. The CDR3 DNA reads as TGTGCCGTGTCCTCGGGACTAGCCTATCCCTACTCCAACGAGCAGTACTTC. Encoded protein: CAVSSGLAYPYSNEQYF.